A single sample is the source of the 24 T cell receptor beta chains below, sequenced in a study of vaccination and CD4 T cells after COVID-19. Cultured CD4+ T-cell DNA underwent Oncomine TCR Beta short-read sequencing. TCRdb recomputed calls from the PCR reads with MiXCR, one row per CDR3 protein. The sample shows about 25,000 distinct CDR3 sequences, more than 40% of them seen only once. Noted treatment: roughly ten-day PBMC culture with coronavirus spike peptide pools or control peptides (ViraFEST assay). Their recognized antigens are unknown. Sequencing was carried out using CD4+ T cells from blood, cultured in vitro. The receptors were sampled from a human donor who had recovered from COVID-19.

V is TRBV6-1 and J is TRBJ2-3, with TRBD1 identical over 7 bases. Trimming cost V 6 bases and J 3 bases; bases outside gene matches: 6. Germline CDR1 is MNHNS and CDR2 is SASEGT. This CDR3 comprises 14 residues. The CDR3 sequence is CASREGASTDTQYF. The CDR3 DNA is TGTGCCAGCAGAGAGGGGGCTTCGACAGATACGCAGTATTTT.

The V and J genes are TRBV20-1 and TRBJ1-2; D is unresolved. This CDR3 region has 15 residues. Per the germline V gene, CDR1 is DFQATT and CDR2 is SNEGSKA (reference sequence). Trimming stripped 6 bases from V and 10 bases from J, with 27 bases between. Here the CDR3 reads CSATNHRRPVNDYTF. The CDR3 nucleotides are TGCAGTGCCACAAACCATAGACGGCCCGTCAACGACTACACCTTC.

There are a few counts of this clonotype. The rearrangement joins TRBV10-3 to TRBJ1-3; D not resolved. Germline CDR1 reads ENHRY; CDR2 reads SYGVKD. This CDR3 has 13 residues. Trimming cost V 4 bases and J 3 bases, with 7 bases left between them. CDR3 region: CAISGVGGNTIYF. The CDR3 DNA reads TGTGCCATCAGTGGGGTCGGTGGAAACACCATATATTTT.

The CDR3 loop is CASSKSGANTGELFF. The CDR3 DNA reads TGTGCCAGCAGCAAAAGTGGGGCGAACACCGGGGAGCTGTTTTTT. The V and J genes are TRBV7-9 and TRBJ2-2; D unresolved. From germline, CDR1 is SEHNR and CDR2 FQNEAQ (reference sequence). V was clipped by 5 bases and J by 0 bases, with 10 bases between them. The CDR3 has 15 amino acids. The full variable domain, completed using reference TRBV7-9 and TRBJ2-2, is DTGVSQNPRHKITKRGQNVTFRCDPISEHNRLYWYRQTLGQGPEFLTYFQNEAQLEKSRLLSDRFSAERPKGSFSTLEIQRTEQGDSAMYLCASSKSGANTGELFFGEGSRLTVL.

This clonotype ranks as medium-sized. The CDR3 DNA is TGTGCCAGCAGTGAAGCTAGCGGGGGCGCCTACAATGAGCAGTTCTTC. This gives the protein CASSEASGGAYNEQFF. The chain recombines TRBV6-1 with TRBJ2-1; 9 nucleotides agree with TRBD2. Germline V CDR1 and CDR2: MNHNS, SASEGT. Unmatched junction bases numbered 2, after V lost 0 bases and J lost 2 bases. The CDR3 sequence is 16 residues long.

V gene TRBV24-1 combines with J gene TRBJ1-2, with 8 positions matching TRBD1. From germline, CDR1 is KGHDR and CDR2 SFDVKD. J lost 2 bases, V lost 7 bases, and 2 bases had no gene match. The CDR3 spans 13 residues. The CDR3 DNA reads as TGTGCCACCAGACAGGGGGAGAACTATGGCTACACCTTC. Encoded protein: CATRQGENYGYTF.

The chain recombines TRBV7-8 with TRBJ2-7; TRBD2 matches at 7 bases. Germline lookup yields CDR1 SGHVS and CDR2 FQNEAQ. The CDR3 runs to 18 residues. J was trimmed by 3 bases and V by 5 bases; bases with no gene match: 19. The CDR3 DNA is TGTGCCAGCAGCCGTCCTAAGGGGTCGGGAGGTGGGCACTACGAGCAGTACTTC. Protein sequence: CASSRPKGSGGGHYEQYF. Filled out from reference TRBV7-8 and TRBJ2-7, the complete variable domain reads GAGVSQSPRYKVAKRGQDVALRCDPISGHVSLFWYQQALGQGPEFLTYFQNEAQLDKSGLPSDRFFAERPEGSVSTLKIQRTQQEDSAVYLCASSRPKGSGGGHYEQYFGPGTRLTVT.

This clonotype was observed a few times. The chain recombines TRBV6-5 with TRBJ2-7; 7 nucleotides agree with TRBD1. The CDR3 runs to 15 residues. Losses at the gene ends were 2 bases for V and 7 bases for J; bases not matched to a gene: 11. The germline V gene has CDR1 MNHEY and CDR2 SVGAGI. Here the CDR3 DNA reads TGTGCCAGCAGTTACGTCAGGGGGAACTCGGGAGAGCAGTACTTC. This encodes CASSYVRGNSGEQYF.

The J gene is TRBJ2-5, the V gene TRBV4-3; possible D gene TRBD1, 5 bases. The CDR3 covers 16 residues. V shed 5 bases and J shed 4 bases, with 20 bases lying between them. Germline V gives CDR1 LGHNA, CDR2 YSLEER. CDR3 in DNA: TGCGCCAGCAGCTACGACCGTAGCAGGGCTGGAGAGACCCAGTACTTC. Translating it yields CASSYDRSRAGETQYF.

There are a few counts of this clonotype. The rearrangement joins TRBV28 to TRBJ1-2, with no clear D. The CDR3 sequence is 15 residues long. The ends were cut back, 3 bases at V and 1 base at J, with 12 bases in the middle. Germline lookup yields CDR1 MDHEN and CDR2 SYDVKM. The CDR3: CASSFLPIVNYGYTF. As DNA, the CDR3 is TGTGCCAGCAGTTTCCTTCCGATAGTTAACTATGGCTACACCTTC.

This clonotype was picked up a small number of times. The V gene is TRBV10-3, the J gene TRBJ1-2, with 9 positions matching TRBD1. Losses at the gene ends were 10 bases for V and 6 bases for J; bases not matched to a gene: 6. The CDR3 covers 12 residues. Germline lookup yields CDR1 ENHRY and CDR2 SYGVKD. Here the CDR3 DNA reads TGTGCCACAAGACAGGGGGAGGATGGCTACACCTTC. Its translation: CATRQGEDGYTF.

This clonotype showed up just a few times. This rearrangement joins TRBV11-2 to TRBJ1-6, with a weak D call TRBD1 (5 bases). The CDR3 contains 13 residues. The V end was cut by 0 bases, the J end by 15 bases, with 12 bases between. Germline values: CDR1 SGHAT, CDR2 FQNNGV. The chain's CDR3 is CASSLDRGDFLHF. The DNA of the CDR3 is TGTGCCAGCAGCTTAGATCGTGGGGACTTCCTCCACTTT.

The chain joins TRBV5-3 to TRBJ2-3; TRBD2 is a possible D gene (5 bases). TRBV5-3 is reported as an ORF; its role is uncertain. The CDR3 spans 15 residues. V dropped 3 bases and J dropped 1 base, with 12 bases sitting between them. CDR3 coding DNA: TGTGCCAGAAGCTCCGGACTGGCGGGCACAGATACGCAGTATTTT. Amino acids: CARSSGLAGTDTQYF.

The chain has TRBV7-2 and TRBJ2-7; perhaps D is TRBD1 or TRBD2 (5 bases each). The germline CDR1 and CDR2 sequences are SGHTA and FQGNSA. Between the trimmed V and J ends, which lost 1 base and 5 bases, there was a span of 18 bases. This CDR3 region has 16 residues. CDR3 coding DNA: TGTGCCAGCAGCTTAGTTGGGGGAACGTATAGCGACGAGCAGTACTTC. Amino acids: CASSLVGGTYSDEQYF. The entire variable domain, with the rest obtained from reference TRBV7-2 and TRBJ2-7, is as follows: GAGVSQSPSNKVTEKGKDVELRCDPISGHTALYWYRQSLGQGLEFLIYFQGNSAPDKSGLPSDRFSAERTGGSVSTLTIQRTQQEDSAVYLCASSLVGGTYSDEQYFGPGTRLTVT.

The chain carries TRBV6-1 and TRBJ1-1, with TRBD1 matching over 9 bases. This CDR3 has 19 amino acids. Per the germline V gene, CDR1 is MNHNS and CDR2 is SASEGT. Trimming cost V 7 bases and J 0 bases; bases outside gene matches: 18. Written as DNA, the CDR3 is TGTGCCAGCATTTTCCTGCCTATGGGACAGGGCTCAATGAACACTGAAGCTTTCTTT. This encodes CASIFLPMGQGSMNTEAFF.

V usage is TRBV7-3 and J usage is TRBJ1-1, with 8 bases fitting TRBD1. This CDR3 is 13 amino acids long. Germline V gives CDR1 SGHTA, CDR2 FQGTGA. J was trimmed by 5 bases and V by 5 bases; bases with no gene match: 4. The CDR3 sequence is CASSLQGGTEAFF. The CDR3 DNA sequence: TGTGCCAGCAGCCTACAGGGGGGGACTGAAGCTTTCTTT.

The rearrangement joins TRBV19 to TRBJ1-5, with D perhaps TRBD1 (5 bases). With 5 bases removed from V and 6 bases from J, the gap between germline ends came to 20 bases. Germline V gene data show CDR1 as LNHDA and CDR2 as SQIVND (reference sequence). CDR3 length equals 16 residues. The CDR3, as DNA: TGTGCCAGTAGTCTCCGGAGAGTAGTGCAGGGTCAGCCCCAGCATTTT. Translation gives CASSLRRVVQGQPQHF.

The J gene is TRBJ2-2, the V gene TRBV2; unclear D gene. CDR3 length: 13 amino acids. Per germline, CDR1 SNHLY and CDR2 FYNNEI. Trimming removed 7 bases from V and 5 bases from J, with 11 bases in between. The DNA of the CDR3 is TGTGCCAGCACCTCTCAATTGACCGGGGAGCTGTTTTTT. Translating gives CASTSQLTGELFF.

This chain links TRBV7-3 with TRBJ2-2, with no clear D. The germline gives CDR1 SGHTA, CDR2 FQGTGA. The length of the CDR3 is 13 residues. Trimming shortened V by 0 bases and J by 3 bases, and 2 bases separated the two germline ends. CDR3: CASSLTYTGELFF. The CDR3 DNA sequence: TGTGCCAGCAGCTTAACCTACACCGGGGAGCTGTTTTTT.

The rearrangement links TRBV18 to TRBJ2-7; 11 bases line up with TRBD2. The ends lost 8 bases at V and 2 bases at J; junction bases unmatched: 8. Germline CDR1 KGHSH, CDR2 LQKENI. The length of the CDR3 is 15 residues. In DNA, the CDR3 is TGTGCCAGCCCGCAACCGGGACTAGCGGCCTACGAGCAGTACTTC. Translation gives CASPQPGLAAYEQYF.

This chain uses TRBV28 with TRBJ2-1; D gene uncertain. Trimming stripped 3 bases from V and 5 bases from J, with 14 bases between. Germline assignment: CDR1 MDHEN and CDR2 SYDVKM. This CDR3 comprises 15 residues. CDR3 coding DNA: TGTGCCAGCAGTTTCCCCAGCCTCCTGAACAATGAGCAGTTCTTC. Translating it yields CASSFPSLLNNEQFF.

This chain connects TRBV6-1 to TRBJ1-1; D remains ambiguous. Germline V CDR1 and CDR2: MNHNS, SASEGT. V lost 9 bases to trimming and J lost 4 bases, with 21 bases between them. CDR3 size: 15 residues. The CDR3 DNA sequence: TGTGCCAGTTCTATCACCTCGGCCGCGACCACTGAAGCTTTCTTT. Protein sequence: CASSITSAATTEAFF.

The CDR3 DNA reads as TGCGCCAGCAGCGCGAGGTCTCCCTCCTACGAGCAGTACTTC. Its translation is CASSARSPSYEQYF. The V call is TRBV5-1, the J call TRBJ2-7; no clear D gene. This CDR3 contains 14 residues. Germline V lookup: CDR1 SGHRS, CDR2 YFSETQ. Trimming removed 4 bases from V and 0 bases from J, with 11 bases in between.

V usage is TRBV20-1 and J usage is TRBJ2-5; 8 nucleotides align to TRBD2. Losses at the gene ends were 5 bases for V and 4 bases for J; bases not matched to a gene: 9. The germline CDR1 and CDR2 sequences are DFQATT and SNEGSKA (reference sequence). The CDR3 is made up of 14 amino acids. The CDR3 reads CSAGNRGGIETQYF. The DNA for the CDR3 is TGCAGTGCTGGTAACCGGGGGGGGATAGAGACCCAGTACTTC.